This T cell receptor (beta chain) was recovered during a study of cytomegalovirus exposure and HLA in healthy donors. This CDR3 has 13 residues. Germline CDR1 LNHDA, CDR2 SQIVND (reference sequence). The trim removed 6 bases at V and 3 bases at J, leaving 4 bases unmatched. The primer mix had 60 Vbeta and 13 Jbeta primers. The method was immunoSEQ multiplex PCR; TCRdb's version includes in-frame clones alone and lacks a portion of them. The table shows 150,000 to 200,000 clones, with roughly four fifths occurring only once. Study conclusions and caveats: Reportedly, a later analysis found an Asian-associated ancestry cluster had fewer N-insertions than the approximately 700-donor mean. The majority of TCR sequences were rare, yet some public TCRs appeared in many donors. Most likely, a cluster of highly shared sequence variants arose as a sequencing artifact.

Comments on this clone: Antigen unknown.

The source of this sequence is a man in his late teens or twenties in good health and CMV-seronegative. V usage is TRBV19 and J usage is TRBJ1-1; 7 bases map to TRBD1. Material: PBMCs. The chain's CDR3 is CASSLTGDTEAFF. The CDR3 DNA reads TGTGCCAGTAGCCTTACAGGGGACACTGAAGCTTTCTTT. Filled out from reference TRBV19 and TRBJ1-1, the complete variable domain reads DGGITQSPKYLFRKEGQNVTLSCEQNLNHDAMYWYRQDPGQGLRLIYYSQIVNDFQKGDIAEGYSVSREKKESFPLTVTSAQKNPTAFYLCASSLTGDTEAFFGQGTRLTVV.